These 10 T cell receptor beta chains originate from one sample sequenced in a study of identical twins. TCRdb analysed the 5' RACE reads with MiXCR anew, one entry per CDR3 protein. This table holds about 210,000 distinct CDR3 sequences, roughly a tenth found once. Sequencing used memory (CD45RO+) T cells sorted from blood. The origin of the receptors is a woman younger than 35 in good health.

This clonotype was counted at least ten times. The chain employs TRBV20-1 and TRBJ1-3; maybe TRBD1 (5 bases). Trimming removed 4 bases at V and 0 bases at J, with 10 bases between. Germline lookup yields CDR1 DFQATT and CDR2 SNEGSKA (reference sequence). The CDR3 loop spans 14 amino acids. The CDR3 bases are TGCAGTGCTACTGGGGGGGGCTCTGGAAACACCATATATTTT. This translates into CSATGGGSGNTIYF.

This clonotype has a handful of counts. This chain joins TRBV7-2 and TRBJ2-2, with 9 bases fitting TRBD1. Germline CDR1 SGHTA, CDR2 FQGNSA. This CDR3 contains 15 residues. V shed 7 bases, J shed 3 bases, and the junction held 6 bases outside the gene matches. The CDR3 nucleotides are TGTGCCAGCACTAGGGACAGGGCCGACACCGGGGAGCTGTTTTTT. It translates to CASTRDRADTGELFF.

The rearrangement links TRBV12-3 or TRBV12-4 to TRBJ2-7; TRBD1 agrees at 9 bases. The junction had 12 bases not matched to a gene; V was cut back by 0 bases and J by 0 bases. This CDR3 comprises 19 residues. The CDR3: CASSLAGDRVILLSYEQYF. CDR3 bases: TGTGCCAGCAGTTTAGCCGGGGACAGGGTCATACTCCTCTCCTACGAGCAGTACTTC.

This clonotype was seen ten or more times. The genes are TRBV7-2 and TRBJ2-5; D is possibly TRBD2 (6 bases). The germline V gene encodes CDR1 SGHTA and CDR2 FQGNSA. The germline V and J ends were trimmed by 5 bases and 4 bases, with 11 bases remaining between them. This CDR3 has 13 amino acids. CDR3 in DNA: TGTGCCAGCAGCATCCTGGGGGGAGAGACCCAGTACTTC. As protein: CASSILGGETQYF.

This chain joins TRBV20-1 and TRBJ2-3, with 7 bases that match TRBD1. This CDR3 contains 14 residues. Germline-derived CDR1 and CDR2 are DFQATT and SNEGSKA (reference sequence). The trim removed 5 bases at V and 4 bases at J, leaving 9 bases unmatched. CDR3 DNA: TGCAGTGCTTTTGACAGGGATTTTTCAGATACGCAGTATTTT. Its protein product is CSAFDRDFSDTQYF.

This clonotype was counted at least ten times. The chain's CDR3 is CASSGTQETQYF. The CDR3 DNA follows: TGTGCCAGTTCCGGGACGCAAGAGACCCAGTACTTC. The J gene is TRBJ2-5, the V gene TRBV2; the D call may be TRBD1 or TRBD2 (5 bases each). The CDR3 has 12 residues. Trimming shortened V by 9 bases and J by 2 bases, and 10 bases separated the two germline ends. Germline CDR1 and CDR2: SNHLY and FYNNEI.

The chain couples TRBV12-3 or TRBV12-4 to TRBJ1-6; D is unclear. With 5 bases removed from V and 8 bases from J, the gap between germline ends came to 10 bases. CDR3 length: 13 residues. The CDR3 loop is CASSGQTYSPLHF. The CDR3, as DNA: TGTGCCAGCAGTGGTCAAACTTATTCACCCCTCCACTTT.

The sample holds a few counts of this clonotype. The genes are TRBV11-2 and TRBJ2-7; weak D call: TRBD1 (5 bases). The CDR3 loop spans 14 amino acids. CDR1 and CDR2 (germline): SGHAT, FQNNGV. The germline V and J ends were trimmed by 4 bases and 0 bases, with 10 bases remaining between them. The CDR3 spells CASSSVDSSYEQYF. The CDR3, as DNA: TGTGCCAGCAGCTCCGTAGACAGCTCCTACGAGCAGTACTTC.

The genes are TRBV9 and TRBJ2-3; 7 nucleotides align to TRBD1. The CDR3 has 13 residues. Germline V gives CDR1 SGDLS, CDR2 YYNGEE. V lost 3 bases and J lost 6; bases outside the gene matches: 4. The CDR3 protein is CASSAETGDTQYF. CDR3 in DNA: TGTGCCAGCAGCGCCGAGACAGGGGATACGCAGTATTTT.

There are many counts of this clonotype. V usage is TRBV5-6 and J usage is TRBJ2-1; D is ambiguous. The CDR3 extends over 13 amino acids. V was cut by 4 bases and J by 8 bases, with 13 bases left in between. CDR1 SGHDT and CDR2 YYEEEE come from the germline V gene. Written as DNA, the CDR3 is TGTGCCAGCAGCAGCCGGGCTCAAGATGAGCAGTTCTTC. Translated: CASSSRAQDEQFF. The full variable domain, its missing parts supplied by reference TRBV5-6 and TRBJ2-1, is DAGVTQSPTHLIKTRGQQVTLRCSPKSGHDTVSWYQQALGQGPQFIFQYYEEEERQRGNFPDRFSGHQFPNYSSELNVNALLLGDSALYLCASSSRAQDEQFFGPGTRLTVL.